The rows below give T cell receptor beta chains drawn from one sample of a study of OX40 agonist ivuxolimab in advanced cancers. The protocol was immunoSEQ multiplex PCR, while the TCRdb copy is restricted to in-frame clones and leaves out a portion. The sample includes some 80,000 clones, roughly 89% of them seen just once. The input for sequencing was CD4+ or CD8+ T cells sorted from blood, taken in a trial of the OX40 agonist ivuxolimab. Receptors were obtained from an adult with an advanced solid tumor such as melanoma, head and neck, liver or kidney cancer. The CDR3 runs from the conserved cysteine through the conserved F or W. The order of the fields is clone size, CDR3 length, J gene, D gene, V gene, CDR3 protein, CDR3 DNA. D genes are given only for firm matches. Clone size is stated in some rows and not others, as once, few, many or a class when expanded.

abundance: .; len: 14; j_gene: TRBJ2-3; d_gene: TRBD2; v_gene: TRBV29-1; CDR3aa: CSVLVRGSTDTQYF; CDR3nt: TGCAGCGTGCTCGTGCGGGGGAGCACAGATACGCAGTATTTT
abundance: .; len: 12; j_gene: TRBJ1-4; d_gene: .; v_gene: TRBV6-1; CDR3aa: CASSHNNEKLFF; CDR3nt: TGTGCCAGCAGCCATAATAATGAAAAACTGTTTTTT
abundance: .; len: 17; j_gene: TRBJ2-2; d_gene: TRBD2; v_gene: TRBV5-4; CDR3aa: CASSLAASGGFTGELFF; CDR3nt: TGTGCCAGCAGCTTGGCGGCGAGCGGGGGGTTTACCGGGGAGCTGTTTTTT
abundance: .; len: 16; j_gene: TRBJ1-1; d_gene: .; v_gene: TRBV29-1; CDR3aa: CSVEDYWTARRTEAFF; CDR3nt: TGCAGCGTTGAAGATTATTGGACAGCCCGGAGGACTGAAGCTTTCTTT
abundance: .; len: 17; j_gene: TRBJ2-3; d_gene: .; v_gene: TRBV4-2; CDR3aa: CASSQDPGGSTSDTQYF; CDR3nt: TGTGCCAGCAGCCAAGACCCCGGCGGATCGACTTCAGATACGCAGTATTTT
abundance: .; len: 16; j_gene: TRBJ1-2; d_gene: .; v_gene: TRBV29-1; CDR3aa: CSVGKAGTSGRDGYTF; CDR3nt: TGCAGCGTTGGAAAGGCTGGGACGAGCGGTCGGGATGGCTACACCTTC
abundance: .; len: 16; j_gene: TRBJ1-1; d_gene: TRBD1; v_gene: TRBV7-8; CDR3aa: CASSSKRTGGYTEAFF; CDR3nt: TGTGCCAGCAGCTCGAAGAGGACAGGCGGATACACTGAAGCTTTCTTT
abundance: .; len: 16; j_gene: TRBJ1-3; d_gene: .; v_gene: TRBV4-2; CDR3aa: CASSQDGGGSGNTIYF; CDR3nt: TGTGCCAGCAGCCAAGATGGGGGGGGCTCTGGAAACACCATATATTTT
abundance: .; len: 13; j_gene: TRBJ2-3; d_gene: .; v_gene: TRBV28; CDR3aa: CASSLQSTDTQYF; CDR3nt: TGTGCCAGCAGTTTACAGAGCACAGATACGCAGTATTTT
abundance: .; len: 14; j_gene: TRBJ2-7; d_gene: TRBD1; v_gene: TRBV6-1; CDR3aa: CASSNWDRTYEQYF; CDR3nt: TGTGCCAGCAGTAATTGGGACAGGACCTACGAGCAGTACTTC
abundance: .; len: 13; j_gene: TRBJ1-2; d_gene: .; v_gene: TRBV27; CDR3aa: CASSPRPTYGYTF; CDR3nt: TGTGCCAGCAGTCCCCGCCCAACCTATGGCTACACCTTC
abundance: .; len: 15; j_gene: TRBJ2-5; d_gene: TRBD2; v_gene: TRBV19; CDR3aa: CASSKAGAGEETQYF; CDR3nt: TGTGCCAGTAGTAAGGCGGGAGCGGGGGAAGAGACCCAGTACTTC
abundance: .; len: 15; j_gene: TRBJ2-3; d_gene: TRBD2; v_gene: TRBV7-8; CDR3aa: CASSLERGRGDTQYF; CDR3nt: TGTGCCAGCAGCTTGGAGCGGGGACGAGGGGATACGCAGTATTTT
abundance: once; len: 13; j_gene: TRBJ2-7; d_gene: .; v_gene: TRBV21-1; CDR3aa: CASRGTRDYEQYF; CDR3nt: TGTGCCAGCAGGGGGACTAGGGACTACGAGCAGTACTTC
abundance: .; len: 14; j_gene: TRBJ1-5; d_gene: .; v_gene: TRBV10-3; CDR3aa: CAISSTGWSQPQHF; CDR3nt: TGTGCCATCAGTTCCACAGGTTGGAGTCAGCCCCAGCATTTT
abundance: .; len: 15; j_gene: TRBJ1-1; d_gene: .; v_gene: TRBV5-1; CDR3aa: CASSPGDTLNTEAFF; CDR3nt: TGCGCCAGCAGCCCCGGGGACACCCTGAACACTGAAGCTTTCTTT
abundance: .; len: 15; j_gene: TRBJ1-6; d_gene: .; v_gene: TRBV4-2; CDR3aa: CASSQGHRENSPLHF; CDR3nt: TGTGCCAGCAGCCAAGGTCACAGGGAGAATTCACCCCTCCACTTT
abundance: .; len: 18; j_gene: TRBJ1-2; d_gene: TRBD1; v_gene: TRBV5-1; CDR3aa: CASSLGTGTGLINYGYTF; CDR3nt: TGCGCCAGCAGCTTGGGGACCGGGACAGGGCTTATTAACTATGGCTACACCTTC
abundance: .; len: 12; j_gene: TRBJ1-2; d_gene: .; v_gene: TRBV5-4; CDR3aa: CASGRNNYGYTF; CDR3nt: TGTGCCAGCGGTAGAAACAACTATGGCTACACCTTC
abundance: .; len: 13; j_gene: TRBJ1-2; d_gene: .; v_gene: TRBV27; CDR3aa: CASSVQAAGGYTF; CDR3nt: TGTGCCAGCAGTGTACAGGCGGCCGGAGGCTACACCTTC
abundance: few; len: 14; j_gene: TRBJ1-2; d_gene: .; v_gene: TRBV28; CDR3aa: CASSLPTQGYGYTF; CDR3nt: TGTGCCAGCAGTTTACCGACTCAGGGGTATGGCTACACCTTC
abundance: once; len: 13; j_gene: TRBJ2-1; d_gene: .; v_gene: TRBV5-1; CDR3aa: CASSLEVYNEQFF; CDR3nt: TGCGCCAGCAGCTTGGAAGTGTACAATGAGCAGTTCTTC
abundance: .; len: 14; j_gene: TRBJ2-5; d_gene: TRBD2; v_gene: TRBV7-6; CDR3aa: CASAETGGGKTQYF; CDR3nt: TGTGCCAGCGCGGAAACGGGAGGGGGAAAGACCCAGTACTTC
abundance: .; len: 13; j_gene: TRBJ2-5; d_gene: .; v_gene: TRBV5-4; CDR3aa: CASSGGIQETQYF; CDR3nt: TGTGCCAGCAGCGGAGGGATCCAAGAGACCCAGTACTTC
abundance: once; len: 16; j_gene: TRBJ1-1; d_gene: .; v_gene: TRBV28; CDR3aa: CASSLRLTRGNTEAFF; CDR3nt: TGTGCCAGCAGTTTGAGACTCACCCGAGGAAACACTGAAGCTTTCTTT
abundance: .; len: 14; j_gene: TRBJ2-7; d_gene: .; v_gene: TRBV6-1; CDR3aa: CASSTAGAAYEQYF; CDR3nt: TGTGCCAGCAGCACCGCGGGGGCCGCCTACGAGCAGTACTTC
abundance: .; len: 13; j_gene: TRBJ2-7; d_gene: .; v_gene: TRBV29-1; CDR3aa: CSVVGGGVYEQYF; CDR3nt: TGCAGCGTTGTAGGAGGGGGCGTTTACGAGCAGTACTTC
abundance: .; len: 13; j_gene: TRBJ1-1; d_gene: .; v_gene: TRBV6-1; CDR3aa: CASRPSLNTEAFF; CDR3nt: TGTGCCAGCAGGCCCAGTCTGAACACTGAAGCTTTCTTT
abundance: .; len: 11; j_gene: TRBJ1-2; d_gene: .; v_gene: TRBV6-1; CDR3aa: CASSYLYGYTF; CDR3nt: TGTGCCAGCAGTTACCTTTATGGCTACACCTTC
abundance: .; len: 19; j_gene: TRBJ1-5; d_gene: TRBD1; v_gene: TRBV6-1; CDR3aa: CASSEALAGQGVINQPQHF; CDR3nt: TGTGCCAGCAGTGAAGCGCTGGCGGGGCAGGGGGTGATCAATCAGCCCCAGCATTTT
abundance: .; len: 13; j_gene: TRBJ1-2; d_gene: .; v_gene: TRBV10-1; CDR3aa: CASSPGQLYGYTF; CDR3nt: TGCGCCAGCAGCCCAGGACAGCTCTATGGCTACACCTTC
abundance: .; len: 15; j_gene: TRBJ1-1; d_gene: TRBD1; v_gene: TRBV28; CDR3aa: CASSRTGVMNTEAFF; CDR3nt: TGTGCCAGCAGCCGGACAGGGGTCATGAACACTGAAGCTTTCTTT
abundance: .; len: 14; j_gene: TRBJ2-7; d_gene: TRBD1; v_gene: TRBV7-7; CDR3aa: CASSSGTGGYEQYF; CDR3nt: TGTGCTAGCAGCTCCGGGACAGGGGGCTACGAGCAGTACTTC
abundance: .; len: 16; j_gene: TRBJ1-3; d_gene: .; v_gene: TRBV28; CDR3aa: CASSSMDRNSGNTIYF; CDR3nt: TGTGCCAGCAGTTCGATGGACCGAAACTCTGGAAACACCATATATTTT
abundance: .; len: 17; j_gene: TRBJ2-1; d_gene: .; v_gene: TRBV2; CDR3aa: CASSESVSLGPYNEQFF; CDR3nt: TGTGCCAGCAGTGAATCGGTGTCCCTGGGCCCCTACAATGAGCAGTTCTTC
abundance: .; len: 14; j_gene: TRBJ2-7; d_gene: .; v_gene: TRBV18; CDR3aa: CASSRDRIGYEQYF; CDR3nt: TGTGCCAGCTCCCGGGACCGCATAGGCTACGAGCAGTACTTC
abundance: .; len: 15; j_gene: TRBJ2-2; d_gene: .; v_gene: TRBV2; CDR3aa: CASSPGTEQPGELFF; CDR3nt: TGTGCCAGCAGCCCGGGGACCGAGCAGCCCGGGGAGCTGTTTTTT
abundance: .; len: 15; j_gene: TRBJ2-5; d_gene: .; v_gene: TRBV11-3; CDR3aa: CASRHRGGARETQYF; CDR3nt: TGTGCCAGCAGACATAGGGGGGGGGCGCGAGAGACCCAGTACTTC
abundance: .; len: 14; j_gene: TRBJ2-1; d_gene: .; v_gene: TRBV18; CDR3aa: CASSSVTPHNEQFF; CDR3nt: TGTGCCAGCTCCTCGGTCACACCACACAATGAGCAGTTCTTC
abundance: few; len: 14; j_gene: TRBJ2-2; d_gene: .; v_gene: TRBV2; CDR3aa: CASRLQGRTGELFF; CDR3nt: TGTGCCAGCAGGTTACAGGGTCGCACCGGGGAGCTGTTTTTT
abundance: .; len: 15; j_gene: TRBJ1-1; d_gene: .; v_gene: TRBV30; CDR3aa: CACLATGYRNTEAFF; CDR3nt: TGTGCCTGCTTAGCAACGGGGTACCGGAACACTGAAGCTTTCTTT
abundance: .; len: 14; j_gene: TRBJ2-5; d_gene: .; v_gene: TRBV10-3; CDR3aa: CAISESGGRETQYF; CDR3nt: TGTGCCATCAGTGAGTCTGGGGGACGAGAGACCCAGTACTTC
abundance: .; len: 13; j_gene: TRBJ2-3; d_gene: .; v_gene: TRBV6-1; CDR3aa: CASLLTGTDTQYF; CDR3nt: TGTGCCAGCTTGTTGACGGGCACAGATACGCAGTATTTT
abundance: .; len: 16; j_gene: TRBJ2-5; d_gene: TRBD2; v_gene: TRBV4-2; CDR3aa: CASSQEFQRGEETQYF; CDR3nt: TGTGCCAGCAGCCAAGAGTTCCAGCGGGGGGAGGAGACCCAGTACTTC
abundance: few; len: 13; j_gene: TRBJ2-5; d_gene: .; v_gene: TRBV30; CDR3aa: CAWSRGRQETQYF; CDR3nt: TGTGCCTGGAGTCGGGGAAGGCAAGAGACCCAGTACTTC
abundance: .; len: 14; j_gene: TRBJ1-5; d_gene: TRBD1; v_gene: TRBV5-1; CDR3aa: CASSPGGVNQPQHF; CDR3nt: TGCGCCAGCAGCCCAGGGGGGGTAAATCAGCCCCAGCATTTT
abundance: .; len: 13; j_gene: TRBJ2-5; d_gene: .; v_gene: TRBV18; CDR3aa: CASSPQGRETQYF; CDR3nt: TGTGCCAGCTCGCCCCAGGGGCGGGAGACCCAGTACTTC
abundance: .; len: 13; j_gene: TRBJ1-2; d_gene: .; v_gene: TRBV27; CDR3aa: CASSWRRAGGYTF; CDR3nt: TGTGCCAGCAGTTGGCGAAGGGCTGGGGGCTACACCTTC
abundance: .; len: 12; j_gene: TRBJ2-1; d_gene: TRBD2; v_gene: TRBV30; CDR3aa: CAVRSGGGTTLF; CDR3nt: TGTGCCGTAAGATCGGGGGGGGGCACCACGCTCTTC
abundance: .; len: 12; j_gene: TRBJ2-1; d_gene: .; v_gene: TRBV30; CDR3aa: CAWRAGKNEQFF; CDR3nt: TGTGCCTGGAGGGCGGGAAAGAATGAGCAGTTCTTC
abundance: .; len: 15; j_gene: TRBJ2-1; d_gene: TRBD2; v_gene: TRBV5-1; CDR3aa: CASSFSGLSYNEQFF; CDR3nt: TGCGCCAGCAGCTTTAGCGGGCTCTCCTACAATGAGCAGTTCTTC
abundance: .; len: 16; j_gene: TRBJ1-4; d_gene: TRBD1; v_gene: TRBV5-1; CDR3aa: CASSSSWDSENEKLFF; CDR3nt: TGCGCCAGCAGCTCGAGTTGGGACAGCGAGAATGAAAAACTGTTTTTT
abundance: once; len: 14; j_gene: TRBJ1-4; d_gene: .; v_gene: TRBV5-4; CDR3aa: CASSLAGQGEKLFF; CDR3nt: TGTGCCAGCAGCTTGGCCGGTCAGGGGGAAAAACTGTTTTTT